This TCR beta chain emerged from a study of blood T cell repertoires in COVID-19. Study information: Specimens from acute and convalescent COVID-19 originated in the United States, Italy and Spain. T cells, B-cell-depleted T cells, or PBMCs provided the cDNA or gDNA that served as material.

Study processing details: Reference gene primer amplification gave nucleated cell count estimates. Using immunoSEQ multiplex PCR, the repertoire was profiled, and TCRdb retains in-frame clones only, with some absent. V and J calls and clone size are as listed in that table; D and trimming were resolved from the DNA. The table has under 140,000 clones, around nine tenths seen once. The CDR3 totals 13 residues. Germline lookup yields CDR1 MGHDK and CDR2 SYGVNS. V lost 7 bases and J lost 4, with 13 bases in between. Sequencing was carried out using peripheral blood. The TCR sequence derives from a human donor in a cohort sampled during active COVID-19. V and J are TRBV25-1 and TRBJ1-2; D is uncertain. In DNA form, the CDR3 reads TGTGCCAGCACCCGGAGTGGTACCTATGGCTACACCTTC. Translation: CASTRSGTYGYTF.